The 12 T cell receptor beta chains presented below share a single source sample, sequenced in a study of blood T cell repertoires in COVID-19. Some clones are missing from TCRdb's copy, which holds only in-frame ones; the method was immunoSEQ multiplex PCR. The profile shows 200,000 to 300,000 clones, roughly 88% of them singletons. Sequenced: PBMCs or T cells enriched from blood (not recorded which). These receptors came from a woman aged 40 to 50 who had been exposed to COVID-19.

The table lists this clone with a count of one. The chain uses TRBV4-3 and TRBJ1-2, with 9 positions matching TRBD1. CDR3 size: 17 residues. J gave up 6 bases and V 0 bases, and 11 bases lay outside the gene matches. The V gene's germline CDR1 is LGHNA and CDR2 YSLEER. CDR3 DNA: TGCGCCAGCAGCCAAGACTCCCAGGACAGGGGTTTACATGGCTACACCTTC. As protein: CASSQDSQDRGLHGYTF.

As regards this clone: One end of the junction is discordant with germline, which a read error may explain. The V gene is TRBV5-1, the J gene TRBJ1-4; no clear D gene. The CDR3 spans 15 residues. Germline V gene lookup returns CDR1 SGHRS and CDR2 YFSETQ. The CDR3 protein is CASSLGREINEKLFF. CDR3 DNA sequence: TGTGCCAGCAGCTTGGGTAGGGAGATTAATGAAAAACTGTTTTTT.

This clone has a single count. J is TRBJ1-1 and V is TRBV4-1; no reliable D call. V gave up 5 bases and J gave up 4 bases, with 20 bases separating them. The germline V gene has CDR1 MGHRA and CDR2 YSYEKL. The CDR3 consists of 16 residues. CDR3 nucleotides: TGCGCCAGCAGCACCCCGGGTGGTGGCGGTGGCACTGAAGCTTTCTTT. Translated, it gives CASSTPGGGGGTEAFF.

This clone came up a few times. V usage is TRBV14 and J usage is TRBJ1-1, with 11 nucleotides matching TRBD1. The CDR3 is made up of 21 amino acids. CDR1 and CDR2 from the germline V gene are SGHDN and FVKESK. V lost 3 bases, J lost 6 bases, and 24 bases stayed unmatched. The chain's CDR3 is CASSHPKGLPGTGGNSAEAFF. CDR3 bases: TGTGCCAGCAGCCACCCCAAGGGGTTGCCCGGGACAGGGGGTAACAGCGCTGAAGCTTTCTTT.

The chain carries TRBV30 and TRBJ1-4, with TRBD1 as a possible D gene (5 bases). The CDR3 consists of 14 residues. Germline lookup yields CDR1 GTSNPN and CDR2 SVGIG (reference sequence). The V gene lost 2 bases and the J gene lost 7 bases, with 14 bases spanning the gap. The DNA of the CDR3 is TGTGCCTGGAGTCCAGGGATTTTGGGTGAAAAACTGTTTTTT. As protein: CAWSPGILGEKLFF.

The chain is built from TRBV27 and TRBJ1-5; D may be TRBD1 (5 bases). Trimming shortened V by 4 bases and J by 3 bases, and 13 bases separated the two germline ends. The CDR3 runs 15 residues. Germline-derived CDR1 and CDR2 are MNHEY and SMNVEV (reference sequence). The CDR3 loop is CASSSQGMDNQPQHF. DNA of the CDR3: TGTGCCAGCAGTTCTCAGGGTATGGACAATCAGCCCCAGCATTTT.

The V gene is TRBV7-9, the J gene TRBJ2-7; TRBD1 agrees at 7 bases. The CDR3 contains 15 residues. V lost 3 bases to trimming and J lost 5 bases; unmatched junction nucleotides: 10. The germline V gene encodes CDR1 SEHNR and CDR2 FQNEAQ (reference sequence). The CDR3 bases are TGTGCCAGCAGCTTCGACACAGGGGCAAGGGACGAGCAGTACGTC. Its translation: CASSFDTGARDEQYV.

This chain uses TRBV19 with TRBJ1-4; a weak D match, TRBD1 (6 bases). Per germline, CDR1 LNHDA and CDR2 SQIVND (reference sequence). CDR3 length: 17 amino acids. V was shortened by 1 base and J by 1 base, with 13 bases between the two germline ends. The CDR3 region has the DNA TGTGCCAGTAGTATAGCACAGGGTGGATTAACTAATGAAAAACTGTTTTTT. This translates into CASSIAQGGLTNEKLFF.

This chain links TRBV6-5 with TRBJ1-1; D possibly corresponds to TRBD1 (5 bases). The CDR3 is 15 amino acids. Germline lookup yields CDR1 MNHEY and CDR2 SVGAGI. V was cut by 2 bases and J by 0 bases, with 10 bases left in between. This chain's CDR3 is CASSYEAGLNTEAFF. The CDR3 DNA reads TGTGCCAGCAGTTACGAGGCGGGACTGAACACTGAAGCTTTCTTT.

This clone has a single count. The V call is TRBV2, the J call TRBJ1-3, with D possibly being TRBD1 (6 bases). The V gene's germline CDR1 is SNHLY and CDR2 FYNNEI. There are 14 residues in the CDR3. Trimming stripped 4 bases from V and 4 bases from J, with 11 bases between. In DNA form, the CDR3 reads TGTGCCAGCAGTGCTGAGGACAGAGGAAACACCATATATTTT. This gives the protein CASSAEDRGNTIYF.

The chain employs TRBV5-6 and TRBJ1-5; a possible D gene is TRBD1 (6 bases). This CDR3 spans 19 amino acids. CDR1 and CDR2 from the germline V gene are SGHDT and YYEEEE. Trimming cost V 4 bases and J 0 bases, with 23 bases left between them. The CDR3 DNA reads TGTGCCAGCAGCATTCCCCGGGACAACCGGAGACATAGCAATCAGCCCCAGCATTTT. As protein: CASSIPRDNRRHSNQPQHF.

This clone has ten or more counts. The CDR3 DNA reads TGTGCCAGCAGTTACTGGGCTGGCACTGAAGCTTTCTTT. Amino acids: CASSYWAGTEAFF. The chain employs TRBV6-2 or TRBV6-3 and TRBJ1-1; no firm D call. With 1 base removed from V and 4 bases from J, the gap between germline ends came to 7 bases. Germline CDR1 reads MNHEY; CDR2 reads SVGEGT. The CDR3 sequence is 13 residues long.